Given below is one T cell receptor (beta chain) in context. Antigen specificity is unknown. It was RNA transcripts that yielded the amplified TCR beta CDR3 regions. TCR CDR3 underwent first-round RT-PCR with the HTBI primer set. TCRdb fed the multiplex PCR reads into MiXCR, producing one record per CDR3 protein. The sample contains some 490,000 distinct CDR3 sequences, around 15% of which appear only once. The data belong to a study of T cells in Graves' hyperthyroidism and ophthalmopathy. Study overall: Any treatment followed the collection of peripheral blood at initial diagnosis. General observations from the study: Blood samples included most of the expanded thyroid clonotypes exceeding 0.001.

V shed 1 base and J shed 8 bases, with 8 bases lying between them. The CDR3 has 13 amino acids. Germline CDR1 MGHDK, CDR2 SYGVNS. Exclusion criteria comprised uncontrolled infection, other autoimmune disease, pregnancy or lactation. In making diagnoses, clinical symptoms, serum thyroxine and TRAb, thyroid ultrasound and orbital computed tomography were all used. The chain links TRBV25-1 to TRBJ2-2; D is undetermined. Input material: blood. This clonotype was sampled from a woman aged 25 to 39 with Graves' ophthalmopathy. For the CDR3, the DNA is TGTGCCAGCAGTGAATGGACGGGTGGGGAGCTGTTTTTT. Protein: CASSEWTGGELFF.